This T cell receptor beta chain was recovered during a study of monozygotic twins with inflammatory bowel disease. Notes on the study in general: Researchers reported no repertoire similarity difference between concordant and discordant twins, possibly from limited power. Relative clonotype sharing with others was diminished in IBD patients versus healthy twins, particularly with disease activity. IBD patients had lower TCRbeta diversity (inverse Simpson) than healthy co-twins.

Looked up from germline, CDR1 is MNHEY and CDR2 is SMNVEV (reference sequence). The CDR3 runs to 16 residues. TCR libraries each used around 3,500 ng of total RNA. TCRdb reprocessed the 5' RACE reads and reports one entry per CDR3 protein, with no DNA. This sample's table has more than 300,000 distinct CDR3 sequences. Comment on this clonotype: Its specificity is not known.

The source material was blood. The receptor was isolated from a human donor with ulcerative colitis or Crohn's disease, or a healthy co-twin of an affected twin (not recorded which). This chain links TRBV27 with TRBJ2-2; TCRdb's D call of TRBD1 is untestable without DNA. The CDR3 protein is CASATQGYWRSGELFF.